The 19 T cell receptor beta chains below come from one sample, sequenced in a study of OX40 agonist ivuxolimab in advanced cancers. Receptors were amplified or captured by the immunoSEQ multiplex PCR assay. The immuneACCESS repertoire file appears here via TCRdb, limited to in-frame rearrangements. These files lack a portion of the clones; in checked studies, under half of the deficit traces to unresolved V genes, and the cause of the others is not known. The sample records about 53,000 clones, roughly 84% of which are singletons. The leading ten clones occupy approximately 4.2% of the sample. This specimen was CD4+ or CD8+ T cells sorted from blood, taken in a trial of the OX40 agonist ivuxolimab. The receptors here all came from an adult with an advanced solid tumor such as melanoma, head and neck, liver or kidney cancer.

A few counts support this clone. The chain joins TRBV6-5 to TRBJ2-3, with TRBD2 matching over 7 bases. This CDR3 comprises 14 residues. After removal of 6 bases from V and 3 bases from J, the junction contained 6 bases not matched to a gene. From germline, CDR1 is MNHEY and CDR2 SVGAGI. The CDR3 reads CASRSSGDTDTQYF. The CDR3 DNA is TGTGCCAGCAGATCCAGCGGGGATACAGATACGCAGTATTTT.

The gene calls are TRBV11-2 and TRBJ2-5; D uncertain. The germline V and J ends were trimmed by 0 bases and 5 bases, with 13 bases remaining between them. The CDR3 is made up of 15 amino acids. Germline V gene lookup returns CDR1 SGHAT and CDR2 FQNNGV. CDR3 bases: TGTGCCAGCAGCTTAGATGGTCTACTGGGGGAGACCCAGTACTTC. This sequence encodes CASSLDGLLGETQYF.

The chain uses TRBV7-7 and TRBJ2-3; 7 nucleotides match TRBD2. Losses at the gene ends were 3 bases for V and 2 bases for J; bases not matched to a gene: 2. Germline assignment: CDR1 SSHAT and CDR2 FNYEAQ (reference sequence). The CDR3 is 14 amino acids. The CDR3 region is CASSLAGVTDTQYF. In DNA, the CDR3 is TGTGCCAGCAGCTTGGCGGGAGTCACAGATACGCAGTATTTT.

This chain connects TRBV6-1 to TRBJ2-3; 13 bases line up with TRBD2. CDR3 length: 19 amino acids. Germline assignment: CDR1 MNHNS and CDR2 SASEGT. Germline trimming cut 3 bases from V and 2 bases from J; bases unmatched to any gene: 11. CDR3 in amino acids: CASSDGGPGLAGITDTQYF. The CDR3 DNA is TGTGCCAGCAGTGACGGGGGTCCGGGACTAGCGGGGATCACAGATACGCAGTATTTT.

The J gene is TRBJ1-1, the V gene TRBV7-9; D not resolved. Trimming removed 2 bases at V and 8 bases at J, with 15 bases between. The germline CDR1 and CDR2 sequences are SEHNR and FQNEAQ (reference sequence). The CDR3 runs to 14 residues. CDR3 coding DNA: TGTGCCAGCAGCTTAACCCGGCAGACGGAAGAAGCTTTCTTT. Its translation: CASSLTRQTEEAFF. Looking up the rest from reference TRBV7-9 and TRBJ1-1 gives the full variable domain: DTGVSQNPRHKITKRGQNVTFRCDPISEHNRLYWYRQTLGQGPEFLTYFQNEAQLEKSRLLSDRFSAERPKGSFSTLEIQRTEQGDSAMYLCASSLTRQTEEAFFGQGTRLTVV.

The chain is built from TRBV5-4 and TRBJ2-7; 8 bases are shared with TRBD1. The V gene end was trimmed by 6 bases and the J gene end by 0 bases; junction bases not matched to a gene: 8. The CDR3 length is 15 residues. CDR1 and CDR2 from the germline V gene are SGHNT and YYREEE (reference sequence). The CDR3 DNA sequence: TGTGCCAGCACCAACAACAGGGGGAGCTCCTACGAGCAGTACTTC. This encodes CASTNNRGSSYEQYF.

This clone appeared once. The chain has TRBV7-9 and TRBJ2-5; TRBD2 agrees at 8 bases. Germline trimming cut 5 bases from V and 1 base from J; bases unmatched to any gene: 6. Germline CDR1 and CDR2: SEHNR and FQNEAQ (reference sequence). The CDR3 is made up of 15 amino acids. DNA of the CDR3: TGTGCCAGCAGCCGCAGCGGGAGCGGCCAAGAGACCCAGTACTTC. This translates into CASSRSGSGQETQYF.

The chain employs TRBV27 and TRBJ2-1; TRBD1 matches at 7 bases. The CDR3 loop spans 16 amino acids. Germline V lookup: CDR1 MNHEY, CDR2 SMNVEV (reference sequence). V lost 5 bases, J lost 7 bases, and 14 bases stayed unmatched. The CDR3: CASSTLTGQSRNEQFF. Written as DNA, the CDR3 is TGTGCCAGCAGTACCCTGACGGGACAGTCCAGAAATGAGCAGTTCTTC.

The genes are TRBV11-3 and TRBJ2-5, with D perhaps TRBD2 (6 bases). The germline V gene encodes CDR1 SGHNT and CDR2 YENEEA. Trimming left V 5 bases short and J 5 bases short, with 24 bases between. The CDR3 is made up of 17 amino acids. CDR3: CASSPTSAAIGRETQYF. The CDR3 nucleotides are TGTGCCAGCAGCCCAACGTCAGCGGCCATAGGGAGGGAGACCCAGTACTTC.

This clone was counted a few times. This same CDR3 is encoded by further DNA sequences in the sample. The CDR3 DNA follows: TGTGCCAGCAGTTTAGGGGGTAACTCCTACAATGAGCAGTTCTTC. Its translation is CASSLGGNSYNEQFF. V is TRBV6-1 and J is TRBJ2-1; TRBD1 might be the D (6 bases). The length of the CDR3 is 15 residues. With 5 bases removed from V and 0 bases from J, the gap between germline ends came to 11 bases. In germline, CDR1 is MNHNS, CDR2 SASEGT.

The chain uses TRBV27 and TRBJ1-1; D perhaps matches TRBD1 (5 bases). V lost 2 bases, J lost 3 bases, and 10 bases lay in between. There are 14 residues in the CDR3. CDR1 is MNHEY, CDR2 SMNVEV, per germline (reference sequence). The CDR3 sequence is CASSLQGPDTEAFF. The CDR3 DNA sequence: TGTGCCAGCAGTTTACAGGGTCCGGACACTGAAGCTTTCTTT.

This chain joins TRBV21-1 and TRBJ2-1; TRBD1, the table's D call, lacks a check against the DNA. TRBV21-1 is assigned pseudogene status. The CDR3 is 19 residues long. DNA of the CDR3: TGTGCCAGCAGTGAATTAAAAGGGTGGGACAGTCAGCCTTACAATGAGCAGTTCTTC. It yields the protein CASSELKGWDSQPYNEQFF.

V and J are TRBV27 and TRBJ1-4; the D gene is possibly TRBD1 (6 bases). V dropped 6 bases and J dropped 8 bases, with 16 bases sitting between them. Germline CDR1 is MNHEY and CDR2 is SMNVEV (reference sequence). There are 14 residues in the CDR3. DNA of the CDR3: TGTGCCAGCAGGCCCTTTACAGGGAGGGAAAAACTGTTTTTT. Translation: CASRPFTGREKLFF.

This clone was seen a single time. The chain couples TRBV27 to TRBJ2-7; 7 nucleotides line up with TRBD2. The CDR3 contains 15 residues. The germline V gene has CDR1 MNHEY and CDR2 SMNVEV (reference sequence). With V trimmed by 6 bases and J by 0 bases, 8 bases remained unmatched. The CDR3 region has the DNA TGTGCCAGCAGGGCCGTAGCGGGCAACTCCTACGAGCAGTACTTC. Amino acids: CASRAVAGNSYEQYF.

The gene calls are TRBV5-7 and TRBJ1-2; the match to TRBD1 covers 9 bases. TRBV5-7 is an open reading frame, and its role is uncertain. The junction had 11 bases not matched to a gene; V was cut back by 3 bases and J by 8 bases. The CDR3 is 15 amino acids. In DNA form, the CDR3 reads TGTGCCAGCAGCTCCACCGGGACAGGGCTTCGGGGCTACACCTTC. Amino acids: CASSSTGTGLRGYTF.

V is TRBV29-1 and J is TRBJ2-3, with a weak D call TRBD2 (6 bases). The CDR3 extends over 14 amino acids. V was cut by 0 bases and J by 6 bases, with 13 bases left in between. From germline, CDR1 is SQVTM and CDR2 ANQGSEA. This CDR3 reads CSVEEGRGGDTQYF. CDR3 bases: TGCAGCGTTGAAGAAGGACGGGGAGGCGATACGCAGTATTTT.

V and J are TRBV29-1 and TRBJ2-3; 8 bases map to TRBD1. Germline lookup yields CDR1 SQVTM and CDR2 ANQGSEA. V lost 1 base, J lost 4 bases, and 7 bases stayed unmatched. This CDR3 is built from 15 residues. The CDR3: CSVEGGTGGSDTQYF. The DNA of the CDR3 is TGCAGCGTTGAAGGAGGGACAGGAGGGTCAGATACGCAGTATTTT.

This clone showed up just once. This chain connects TRBV7-6 to TRBJ1-1; D gene unclear. This CDR3 has 15 amino acids. Germline values: CDR1 SGHVS, CDR2 FNYEAQ. Trimming shortened V by 0 bases and J by 1 base, and 9 bases separated the two germline ends. The CDR3 sequence is CASSLAAEPNTEAFF. CDR3 coding DNA: TGTGCCAGCAGCTTAGCGGCGGAACCGAACACTGAAGCTTTCTTT.

This chain uses TRBV6-5 with TRBJ2-5; no clear D. From germline, CDR1 is MNHEY and CDR2 SVGAGI. Trimming pared 8 bases from V and 2 bases from J, leaving 9 bases between. The CDR3 loop spans 12 amino acids. CDR3 loop: CASDDWQETQYF. Written as DNA, the CDR3 is TGTGCCAGCGACGACTGGCAAGAGACCCAGTACTTC.